This T cell receptor (beta chain) was retrieved from a study of blood T cell repertoires in COVID-19. Across the study: Donors in the United States, Italy and Spain gave samples during acute or convalescent COVID-19.

Only in-frame clones appear in the TCRdb table, and some are missing; sequencing was by immunoSEQ multiplex PCR. The sample carries 150,000 to 200,000 clones, 80% to 90% recorded once. This CDR3 spans 15 amino acids. Losses at the gene ends were 7 bases for V and 8 bases for J; bases not matched to a gene: 11. Germline lookup yields CDR1 MNHEY and CDR2 SVGAGI. This chain uses TRBV6-5 with TRBJ1-4, with 9 bases identical to TRBD1. The source is a man aged 18 to 35 who had recovered from COVID-19. The sample taken for sequencing was peripheral blood. The CDR3 coding sequence is TGTGCCAGCACTTTCGCCGGGACAGGGCTAGAAAAACTGTTTTTT. Its translation is CASTFAGTGLEKLFF.